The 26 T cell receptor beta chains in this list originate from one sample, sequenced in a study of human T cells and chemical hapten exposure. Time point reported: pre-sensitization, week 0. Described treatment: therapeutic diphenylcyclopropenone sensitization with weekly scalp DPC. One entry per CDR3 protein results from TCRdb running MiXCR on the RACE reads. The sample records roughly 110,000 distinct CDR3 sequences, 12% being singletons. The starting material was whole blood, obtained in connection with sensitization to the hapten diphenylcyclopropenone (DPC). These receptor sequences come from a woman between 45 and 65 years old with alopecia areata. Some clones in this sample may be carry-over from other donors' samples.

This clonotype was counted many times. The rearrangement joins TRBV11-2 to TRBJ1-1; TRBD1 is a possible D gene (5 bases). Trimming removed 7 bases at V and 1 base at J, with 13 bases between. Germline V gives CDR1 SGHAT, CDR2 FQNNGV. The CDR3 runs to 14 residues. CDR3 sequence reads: CASKAGLRNTEAFF. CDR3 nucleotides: TGTGCCAGCAAGGCGGGACTGAGGAACACTGAAGCTTTCTTT.

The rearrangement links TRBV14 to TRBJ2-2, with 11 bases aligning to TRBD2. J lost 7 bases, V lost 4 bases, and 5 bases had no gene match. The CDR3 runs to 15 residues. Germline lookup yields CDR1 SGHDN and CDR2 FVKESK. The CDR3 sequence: CASSRGTSGGGELFF. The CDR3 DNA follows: TGTGCCAGCAGCCGCGGGACTAGCGGAGGCGGGGAGCTGTTTTTT.

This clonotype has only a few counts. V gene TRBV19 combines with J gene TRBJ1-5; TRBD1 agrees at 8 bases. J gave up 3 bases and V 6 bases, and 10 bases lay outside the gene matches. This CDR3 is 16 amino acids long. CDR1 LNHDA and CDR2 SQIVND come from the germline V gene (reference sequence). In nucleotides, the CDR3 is TGTGCCAGTAGCGGATCCCGGGACAGGACCAATCAGCCCCAGCATTTT. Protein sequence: CASSGSRDRTNQPQHF.

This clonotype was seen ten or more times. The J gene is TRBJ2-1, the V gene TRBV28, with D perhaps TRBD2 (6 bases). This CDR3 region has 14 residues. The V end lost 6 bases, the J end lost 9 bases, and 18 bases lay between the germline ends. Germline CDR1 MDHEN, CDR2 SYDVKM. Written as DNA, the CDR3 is TGTGCCAGCAGCCCCGTTGGGGGAGGTCGTGAGCAGTTCTTC. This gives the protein CASSPVGGGREQFF.

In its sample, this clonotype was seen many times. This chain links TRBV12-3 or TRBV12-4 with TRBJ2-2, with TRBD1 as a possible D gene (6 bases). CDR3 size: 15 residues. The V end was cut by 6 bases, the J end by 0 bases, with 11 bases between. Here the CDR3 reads CASSQGTTNTGELFF. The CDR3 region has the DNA TGTGCCAGCAGCCAAGGGACAACGAACACCGGGGAGCTGTTTTTT.

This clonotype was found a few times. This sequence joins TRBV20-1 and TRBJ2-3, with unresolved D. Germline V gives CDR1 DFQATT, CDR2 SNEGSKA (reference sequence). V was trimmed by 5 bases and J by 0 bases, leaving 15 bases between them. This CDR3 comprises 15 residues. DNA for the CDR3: TGCAGTGCTCTCGACCCTTCCACTAGCACAGATACGCAGTATTTT. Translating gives CSALDPSTSTDTQYF.

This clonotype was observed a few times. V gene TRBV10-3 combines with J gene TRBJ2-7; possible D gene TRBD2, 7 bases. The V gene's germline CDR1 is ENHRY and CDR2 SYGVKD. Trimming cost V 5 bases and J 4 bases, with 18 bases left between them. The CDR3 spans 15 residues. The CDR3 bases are TGTGCCATCAGTCCTCGAGGGGGAGCGGGGTACGAGCAGTACTTC. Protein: CAISPRGGAGYEQYF.

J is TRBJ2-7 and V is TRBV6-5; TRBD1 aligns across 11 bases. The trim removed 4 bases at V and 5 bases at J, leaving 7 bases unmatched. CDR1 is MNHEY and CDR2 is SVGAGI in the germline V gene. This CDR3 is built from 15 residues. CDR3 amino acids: CASSSTDRGLHEQYF. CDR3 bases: TGTGCCAGCAGTTCCACGGACAGGGGGCTGCACGAGCAGTACTTC.

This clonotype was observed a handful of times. The CDR3 sequence: CASSRGSFQETQYF. The CDR3 region has the DNA TGTGCCAGCAGCCGCGGATCCTTCCAAGAGACCCAGTACTTC. The rearrangement joins TRBV7-9 to TRBJ2-5; D not certain. In germline, CDR1 is SEHNR, CDR2 FQNEAQ (reference sequence). Between the trimmed V and J ends, which lost 5 bases and 1 base, there was a span of 11 bases. CDR3 length: 14 amino acids. The full variable domain, in which reference TRBV7-9 and TRBJ2-5 provide the parts outside the CDR3, is DTGVSQNPRHKITKRGQNVTFRCDPISEHNRLYWYRQTLGQGPEFLTYFQNEAQLEKSRLLSDRFSAERPKGSFSTLEIQRTEQGDSAMYLCASSRGSFQETQYFGPGTRLLVL.

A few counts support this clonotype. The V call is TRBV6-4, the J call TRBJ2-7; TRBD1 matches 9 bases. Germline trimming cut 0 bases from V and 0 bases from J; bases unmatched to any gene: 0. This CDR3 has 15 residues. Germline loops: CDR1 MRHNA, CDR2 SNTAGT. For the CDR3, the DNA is TGTGCCAGCAGTGACTCGACAGGGGGCTCCTACGAGCAGTACTTC. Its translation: CASSDSTGGSYEQYF.

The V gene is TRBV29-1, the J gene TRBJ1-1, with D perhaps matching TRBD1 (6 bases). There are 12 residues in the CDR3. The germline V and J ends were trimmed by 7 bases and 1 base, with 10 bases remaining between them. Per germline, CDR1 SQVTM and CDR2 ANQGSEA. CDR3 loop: CSGGQPNTEAFF. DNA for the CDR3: TGCAGCGGAGGACAGCCGAACACTGAAGCTTTCTTT.

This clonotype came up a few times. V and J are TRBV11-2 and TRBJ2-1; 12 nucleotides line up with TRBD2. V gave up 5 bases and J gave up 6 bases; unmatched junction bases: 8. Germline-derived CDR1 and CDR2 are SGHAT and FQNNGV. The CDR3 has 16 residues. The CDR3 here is CASSPNLAGGTNEQFF. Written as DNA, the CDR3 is TGTGCCAGCAGCCCGAATCTAGCGGGAGGGACCAATGAGCAGTTCTTC.

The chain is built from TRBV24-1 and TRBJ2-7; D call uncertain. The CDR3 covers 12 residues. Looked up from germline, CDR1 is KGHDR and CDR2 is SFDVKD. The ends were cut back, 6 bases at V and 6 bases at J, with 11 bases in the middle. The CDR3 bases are TGTGCCACCAGTTCGCAGAAGGGCGAGCAGTACTTC. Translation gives CATSSQKGEQYF.

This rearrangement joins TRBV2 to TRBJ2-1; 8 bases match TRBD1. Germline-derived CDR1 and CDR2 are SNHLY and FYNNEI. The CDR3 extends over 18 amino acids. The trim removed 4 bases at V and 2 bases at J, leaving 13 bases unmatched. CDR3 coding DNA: TGTGCCAGCAGTGCTCGAGTCGGGAGACAGGGGCCCTACAATGAGCAGTTCTTC. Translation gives CASSARVGRQGPYNEQFF.

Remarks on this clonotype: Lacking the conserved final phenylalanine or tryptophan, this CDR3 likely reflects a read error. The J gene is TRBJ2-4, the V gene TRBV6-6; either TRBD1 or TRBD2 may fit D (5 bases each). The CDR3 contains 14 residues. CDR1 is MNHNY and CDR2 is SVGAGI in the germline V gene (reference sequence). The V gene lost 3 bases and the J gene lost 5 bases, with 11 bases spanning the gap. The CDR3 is CASSYYGTENIQYL. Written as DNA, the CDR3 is TGTGCCAGCAGTTATTATGGGACGGAAAACATTCAGTACTTA.

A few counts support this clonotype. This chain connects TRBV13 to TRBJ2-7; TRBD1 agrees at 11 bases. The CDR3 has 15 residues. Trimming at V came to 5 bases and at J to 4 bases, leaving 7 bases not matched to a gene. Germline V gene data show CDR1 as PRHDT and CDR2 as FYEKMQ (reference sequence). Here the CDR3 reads CASSPQGQGAYEQYF. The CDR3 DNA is TGTGCCAGCAGCCCACAAGGACAGGGGGCTTACGAGCAGTACTTC.

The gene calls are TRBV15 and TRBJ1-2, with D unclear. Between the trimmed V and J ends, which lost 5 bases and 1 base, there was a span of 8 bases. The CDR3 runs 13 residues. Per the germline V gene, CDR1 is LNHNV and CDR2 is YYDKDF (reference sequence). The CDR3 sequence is CATSLTVNYGYTF. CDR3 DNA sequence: TGTGCCACCAGCCTTACAGTTAACTATGGCTACACCTTC.

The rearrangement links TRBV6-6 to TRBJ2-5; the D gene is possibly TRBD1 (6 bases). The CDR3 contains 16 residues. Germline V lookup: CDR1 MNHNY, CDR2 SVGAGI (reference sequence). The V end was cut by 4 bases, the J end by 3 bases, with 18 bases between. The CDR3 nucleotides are TGTGCCAGCAGTTCTGACGACAGGTTGTCGAAAGAGACCCAGTACTTC. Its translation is CASSSDDRLSKETQYF.

The CDR3 reads CASGQPSEKLFF. CDR3 DNA: TGTGCCAGCGGTCAACCTAGTGAAAAACTGTTTTTT. The chain uses TRBV6-6 and TRBJ1-4; unclear D gene. The CDR3 totals 12 residues. Trimming removed 8 bases from V and 7 bases from J, with 11 bases in between. The V gene's germline CDR1 is MNHNY and CDR2 SVGAGI (reference sequence).

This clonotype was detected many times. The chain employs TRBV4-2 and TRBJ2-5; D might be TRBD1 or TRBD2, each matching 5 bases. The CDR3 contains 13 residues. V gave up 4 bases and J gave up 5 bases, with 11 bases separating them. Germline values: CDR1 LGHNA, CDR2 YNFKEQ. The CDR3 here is CASSPSRGETQYF. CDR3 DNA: TGTGCCAGCAGCCCCTCCCGGGGCGAGACCCAGTACTTC.

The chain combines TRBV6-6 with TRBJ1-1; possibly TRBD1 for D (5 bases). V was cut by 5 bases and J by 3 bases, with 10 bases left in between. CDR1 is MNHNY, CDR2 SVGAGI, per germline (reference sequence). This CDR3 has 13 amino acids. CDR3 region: CASSQSGDTEAFF. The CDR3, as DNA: TGTGCCAGCAGTCAATCGGGGGACACTGAAGCTTTCTTT.

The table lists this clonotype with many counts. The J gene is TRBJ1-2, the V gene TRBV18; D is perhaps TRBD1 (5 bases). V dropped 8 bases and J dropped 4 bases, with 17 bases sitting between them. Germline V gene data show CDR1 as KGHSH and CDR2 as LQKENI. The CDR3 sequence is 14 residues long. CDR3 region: CASTVGDSLYGYTF. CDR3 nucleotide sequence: TGTGCCAGCACCGTAGGGGACTCGCTCTATGGCTACACCTTC.

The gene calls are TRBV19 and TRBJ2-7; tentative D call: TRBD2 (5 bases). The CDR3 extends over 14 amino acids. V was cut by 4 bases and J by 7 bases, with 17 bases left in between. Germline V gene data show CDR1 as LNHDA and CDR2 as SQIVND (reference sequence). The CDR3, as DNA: TGTGCCAGTAGTAGTCCCGGAGTTCGGGAAGAGCAGTACTTC. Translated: CASSSPGVREEQYF.

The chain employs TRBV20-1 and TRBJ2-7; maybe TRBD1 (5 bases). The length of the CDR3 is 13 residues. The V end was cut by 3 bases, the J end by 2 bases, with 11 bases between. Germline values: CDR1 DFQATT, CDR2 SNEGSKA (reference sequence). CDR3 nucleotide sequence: TGCAGTGCTAGTCAGGACACCACCTACGAGCAGTACTTC. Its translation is CSASQDTTYEQYF.

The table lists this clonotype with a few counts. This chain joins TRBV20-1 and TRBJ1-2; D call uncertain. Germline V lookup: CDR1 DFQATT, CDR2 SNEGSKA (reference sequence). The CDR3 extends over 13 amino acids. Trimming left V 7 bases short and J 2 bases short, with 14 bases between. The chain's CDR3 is CSVTLTPNYGYTF. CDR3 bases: TGCAGTGTTACCCTAACCCCGAACTATGGCTACACCTTC.

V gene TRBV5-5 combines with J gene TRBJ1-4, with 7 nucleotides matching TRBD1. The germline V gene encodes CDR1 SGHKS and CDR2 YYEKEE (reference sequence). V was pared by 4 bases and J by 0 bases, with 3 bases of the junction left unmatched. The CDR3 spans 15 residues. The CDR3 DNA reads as TGTGCCAGCAGCCCTGGGACAGCAACTAATGAAAAACTGTTTTTT. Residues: CASSPGTATNEKLFF.